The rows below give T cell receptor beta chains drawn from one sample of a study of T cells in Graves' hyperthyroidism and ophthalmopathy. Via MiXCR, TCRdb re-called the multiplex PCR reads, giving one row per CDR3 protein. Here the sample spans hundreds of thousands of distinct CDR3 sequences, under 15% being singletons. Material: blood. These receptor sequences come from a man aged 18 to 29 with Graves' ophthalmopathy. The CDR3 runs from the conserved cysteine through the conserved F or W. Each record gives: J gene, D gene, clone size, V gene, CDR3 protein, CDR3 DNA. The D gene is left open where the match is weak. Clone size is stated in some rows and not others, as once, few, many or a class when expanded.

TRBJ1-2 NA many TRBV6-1 CASSEVRGGYGYTF TGTGCCAGCAGTGAGGTCAGGGGAGGATATGGCTACACCTTC
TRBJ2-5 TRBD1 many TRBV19 CASSTKGQGKKETQYF TGTGCCAGTAGTACGAAGGGACAGGGCAAAAAAGAGACCCAGTACTTC
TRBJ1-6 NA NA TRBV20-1 CSARRGGTPNSPLHF TGCAGTGCTAGAAGAGGAGGGACTCCCAATTCACCCCTCCACTTT
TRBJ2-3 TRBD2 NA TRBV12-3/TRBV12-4 CASSSPGLAGGIDSTDTQYF TGTGCCAGCAGTTCCCCGGGACTAGCGGGGGGGATAGACAGCACAGATACGCAGTATTTT
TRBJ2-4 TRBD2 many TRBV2 CASGERLAGVEIQYF TGTGCCAGCGGTGAGAGGCTAGCGGGAGTGGAAATTCAGTACTTC
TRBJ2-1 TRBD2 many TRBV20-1 CSAPPWGASGRVQGVSSYNEQFF TGCAGTGCTCCTCCTTGGGGGGCTAGCGGGAGGGTCCAGGGAGTATCTTCGTACAATGAGCAGTTCTTC
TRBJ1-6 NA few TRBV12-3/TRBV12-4 CASSLRAWGNSPLHF TGTGCCAGCAGTTTGAGGGCCTGGGGGAATTCACCCCTCCACTTT
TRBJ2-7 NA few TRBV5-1 CASSDPRDNYGQYF TGCGCCAGCAGCGACCCCCGGGACAACTACGGGCAGTACTTC
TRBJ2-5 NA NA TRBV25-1 CASSAYLAGQETQYF TGTGCCAGCAGTGCTTATCTCGCAGGCCAAGAGACCCAGTACTTC
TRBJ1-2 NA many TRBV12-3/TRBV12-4 CASSLDGSNGYTF TGTGCCAGCAGTTTAGACGGCTCAAATGGCTACACCTTC
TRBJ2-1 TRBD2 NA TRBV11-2 CASSSLAGPHNEQFF TGTGCCAGCAGCTCTCTAGCGGGCCCCCACAATGAGCAGTTCTTC
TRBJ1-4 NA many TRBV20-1 CSIGQNNEKLFF TGCAGTATTGGACAGAATAATGAAAAACTGTTTTTT
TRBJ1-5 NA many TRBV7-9 CASSSWGSGQPQHF TGTGCCAGCAGCTCTTGGGGGTCGGGTCAGCCCCAGCATTTT
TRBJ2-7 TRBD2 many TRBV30 CGSHGTSVYEQYF TGTGGTAGCCACGGGACTAGCGTCTACGAGCAGTACTTC
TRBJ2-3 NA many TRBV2 CASSDGGGHTDTQYF TGTGCCAGCAGTGACGGCGGGGGCCACACAGATACGCAGTATTTT
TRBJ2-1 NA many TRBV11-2 CASSWSAGNTYNEQFF TGTGCCAGCAGCTGGTCGGCGGGCAATACGTACAATGAGCAGTTCTTC
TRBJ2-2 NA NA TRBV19 CASTLPPGELFF TGTGCCAGTACCCTACCCCCCGGGGAGCTGTTTTTT
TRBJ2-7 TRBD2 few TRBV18 CASSPYSGGRGSYEQYF TGTGCCAGCTCACCCTACTCGGGGGGACGGGGCTCCTACGAGCAGTACTTC
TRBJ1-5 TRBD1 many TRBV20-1 CSASSGGGGNQPQHF TGCAGTGCTAGTTCAGGGGGCGGTGGCAATCAGCCCCAGCATTTT
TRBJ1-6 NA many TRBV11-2 CASSLAEGSPLHF TGTGCCAGCAGCTTAGCGGAGGGATCACCCCTCCACTTT
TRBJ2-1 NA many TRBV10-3 CAIRAGTYNEQFF TGTGCCATCCGGGCAGGGACCTACAATGAGCAGTTCTTC
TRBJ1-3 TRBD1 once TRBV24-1 CATSDSGQGSGNTIYF TGTGCCACCAGTGATTCCGGACAGGGCTCTGGAAACACCATATATTTT
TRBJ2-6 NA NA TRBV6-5 CASSYAPGIGANVLTF TGTGCCAGCAGTTACGCTCCGGGAATCGGGGCCAACGTCCTGACTTTC
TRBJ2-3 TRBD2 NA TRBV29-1 CSVPQAGGPDTQYF TGCAGCGTTCCACAAGCGGGGGGGCCGGATACGCAGTATTTT
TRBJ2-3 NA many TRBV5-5 CASSLDAGRTDTQYF TGTGCCAGCAGCTTGGATGCGGGACGCACAGATACGCAGTATTTT
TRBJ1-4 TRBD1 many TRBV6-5 CASSYATTGGLVEKLFF TGTGCCAGCAGTTACGCTACGACAGGGGGGTTGGTGGAAAAACTGTTTTTT
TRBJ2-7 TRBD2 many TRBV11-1 CASSSGGNEQYF TGTGCCAGCAGCTCGGGGGGGAACGAGCAGTACTTC
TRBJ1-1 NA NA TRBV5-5 CASSLGSGGANTEAFF TGTGCCAGCAGCTTGGGGAGCGGGGGGGCGAACACTGAAGCTTTCTTT
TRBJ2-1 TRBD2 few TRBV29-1 CSVGRLAGTSSYNEQFF TGCAGCGTCGGTAGACTAGCGGGGACTTCGTCCTACAATGAGCAGTTCTTC
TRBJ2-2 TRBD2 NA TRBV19 CASSIFRGAGELFF TGTGCCAGTAGTATATTTCGGGGGGCCGGGGAGCTGTTTTTT
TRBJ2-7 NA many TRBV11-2 CASSLDFRDHSDEQYF TGTGCCAGCAGCTTAGATTTCCGGGACCACTCCGACGAGCAGTACTTC
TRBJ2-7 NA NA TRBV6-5 CASSYSPSGASYEQYF TGTGCCAGCAGTTACTCCCCCTCCGGGGCCTCCTACGAGCAGTACTTC
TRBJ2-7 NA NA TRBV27 CASSPSGPRIDLYEQYF TGTGCCAGCAGTCCCTCCGGACCGAGGATTGACCTCTACGAGCAGTACTTC
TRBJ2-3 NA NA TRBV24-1 CATSRGARTDTQYF TGTGCCACCAGTCGGGGGGCCCGCACAGATACGCAGTATTTT
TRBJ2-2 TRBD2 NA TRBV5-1 CASSFSGSITGELFF TGTGCCAGCAGCTTTAGCGGGAGTATCACCGGGGAGCTGTTTTTT
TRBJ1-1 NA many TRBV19 CASSISGRNTEAFF TGTGCCAGTAGTATTTCGGGCCGGAACACTGAAGCTTTCTTT
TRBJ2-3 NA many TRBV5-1 CASSPRTPEADTQYF TGCGCCAGCAGCCCGAGGACTCCTGAGGCAGATACGCAGTATTTT
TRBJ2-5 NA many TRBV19 CASSKRPAGQRQETQYF TGTGCCAGTAGTAAACGTCCGGCGGGACAGCGCCAAGAGACCCAGTACTTC
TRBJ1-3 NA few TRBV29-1 CSVVLLSGNTIYF TGCAGCGTTGTACTGCTCTCTGGAAACACCATATATTTT
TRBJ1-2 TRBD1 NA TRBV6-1 CASRDRVKSGYTF TGTGCCAGCAGGGACAGGGTAAAGAGTGGCTACACCTTC
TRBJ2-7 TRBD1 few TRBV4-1 CASSQDPGQGYGEQYF TGCGCCAGCAGCCAAGATCCCGGACAGGGATATGGGGAGCAGTACTTC
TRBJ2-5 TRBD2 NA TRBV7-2 CASSLGASGGEIQETQYF TGTGCCAGCAGCTTAGGGGCTAGCGGGGGGGAAATCCAAGAGACCCAGTACTTC